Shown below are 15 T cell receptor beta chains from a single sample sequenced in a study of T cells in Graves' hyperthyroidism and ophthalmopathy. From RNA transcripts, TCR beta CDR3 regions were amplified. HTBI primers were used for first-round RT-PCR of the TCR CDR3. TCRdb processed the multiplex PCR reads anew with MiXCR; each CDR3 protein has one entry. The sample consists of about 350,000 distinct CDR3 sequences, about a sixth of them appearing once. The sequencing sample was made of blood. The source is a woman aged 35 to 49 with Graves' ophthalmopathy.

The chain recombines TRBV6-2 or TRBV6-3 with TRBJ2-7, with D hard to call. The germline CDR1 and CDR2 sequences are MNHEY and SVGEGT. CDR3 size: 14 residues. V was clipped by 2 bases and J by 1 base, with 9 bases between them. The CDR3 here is CASSYVSDSYEQYF. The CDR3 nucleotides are TGTGCCAGCAGTTACGTGTCAGATTCCTACGAGCAGTACTTC.

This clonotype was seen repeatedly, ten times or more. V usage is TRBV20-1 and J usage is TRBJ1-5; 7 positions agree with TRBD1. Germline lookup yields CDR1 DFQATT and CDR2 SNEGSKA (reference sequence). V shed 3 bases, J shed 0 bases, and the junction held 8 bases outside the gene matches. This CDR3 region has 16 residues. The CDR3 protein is CSASGRTGYSNQPQHF. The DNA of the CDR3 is TGCAGTGCTAGTGGGAGGACAGGATATAGCAATCAGCCCCAGCATTTT.

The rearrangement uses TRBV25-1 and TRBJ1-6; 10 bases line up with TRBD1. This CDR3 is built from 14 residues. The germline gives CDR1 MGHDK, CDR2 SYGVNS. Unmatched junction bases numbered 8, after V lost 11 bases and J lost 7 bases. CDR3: CACRGQGLNSPLHF. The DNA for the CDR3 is TGTGCCTGCCGGGGACAGGGGTTAAATTCACCCCTCCACTTT.

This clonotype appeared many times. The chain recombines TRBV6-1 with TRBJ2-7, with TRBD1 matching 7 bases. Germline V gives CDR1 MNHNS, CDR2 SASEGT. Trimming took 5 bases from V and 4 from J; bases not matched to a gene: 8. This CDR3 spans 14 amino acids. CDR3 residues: CASSPRTGVYEQYF. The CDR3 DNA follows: TGTGCCAGCAGTCCCCGGACAGGAGTTTACGAGCAGTACTTC.

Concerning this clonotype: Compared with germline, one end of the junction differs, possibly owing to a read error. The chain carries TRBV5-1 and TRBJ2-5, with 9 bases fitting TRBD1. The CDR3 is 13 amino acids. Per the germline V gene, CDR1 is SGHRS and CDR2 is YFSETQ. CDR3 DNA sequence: TGCGCCAGCAGCCGGACAGGGGTGCAGACCCATTACTTC. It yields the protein CASSRTGVQTHYF.

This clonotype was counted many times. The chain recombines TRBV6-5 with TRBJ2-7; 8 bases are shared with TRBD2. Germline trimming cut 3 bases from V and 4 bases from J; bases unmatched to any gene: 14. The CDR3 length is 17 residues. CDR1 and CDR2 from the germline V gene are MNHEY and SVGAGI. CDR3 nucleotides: TGTGCCAGCAGTTATTCCAGGCCAGCGGGGGAATCATACGAGCAGTACTTC. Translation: CASSYSRPAGESYEQYF.

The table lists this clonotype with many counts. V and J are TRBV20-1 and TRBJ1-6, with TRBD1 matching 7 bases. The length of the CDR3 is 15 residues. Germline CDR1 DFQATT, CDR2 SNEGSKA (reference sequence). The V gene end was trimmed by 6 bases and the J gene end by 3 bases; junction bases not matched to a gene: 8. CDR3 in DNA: TGCAGTGCCGCAGTCGGACAGGTCTATAATTCACCCCTCCACTTT. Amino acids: CSAAVGQVYNSPLHF.

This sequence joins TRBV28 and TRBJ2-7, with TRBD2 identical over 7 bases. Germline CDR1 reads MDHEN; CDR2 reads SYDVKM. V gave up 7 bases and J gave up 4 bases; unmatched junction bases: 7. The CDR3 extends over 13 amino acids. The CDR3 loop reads CASTQGGKYEQYF. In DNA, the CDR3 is TGTGCCAGCACCCAGGGAGGGAAATACGAGCAGTACTTC.

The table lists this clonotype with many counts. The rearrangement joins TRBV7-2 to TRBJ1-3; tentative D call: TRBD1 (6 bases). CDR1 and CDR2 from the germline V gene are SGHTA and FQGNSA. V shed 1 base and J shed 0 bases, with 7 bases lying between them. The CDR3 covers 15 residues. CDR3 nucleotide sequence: TGTGCCAGCAGCTTAGGGACAGCCTCTGGAAACACCATATATTTT. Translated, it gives CASSLGTASGNTIYF.

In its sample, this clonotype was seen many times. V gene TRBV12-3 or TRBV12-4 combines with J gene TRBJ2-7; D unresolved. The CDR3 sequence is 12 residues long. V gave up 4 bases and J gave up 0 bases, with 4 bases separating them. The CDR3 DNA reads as TGTGCCAGCAGTTACTTCTCCTACGAGCAGTACTTC. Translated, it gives CASSYFSYEQYF.

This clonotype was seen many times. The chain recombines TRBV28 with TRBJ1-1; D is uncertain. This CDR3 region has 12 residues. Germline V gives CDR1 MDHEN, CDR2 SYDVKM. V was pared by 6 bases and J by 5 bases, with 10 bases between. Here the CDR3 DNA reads TGTGCCAGCAGACCCATTTGGACTGAAGCTTTCTTT. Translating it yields CASRPIWTEAFF. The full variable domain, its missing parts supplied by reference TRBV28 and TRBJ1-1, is DVKVTQSSRYLVKRTGEKVFLECVQDMDHENMFWYRQDPGLGLRLIYFSYDVKMKEKGDIPEGYSVSREKKERFSLILESASTNQTSMYLCASRPIWTEAFFGQGTRLTVV.

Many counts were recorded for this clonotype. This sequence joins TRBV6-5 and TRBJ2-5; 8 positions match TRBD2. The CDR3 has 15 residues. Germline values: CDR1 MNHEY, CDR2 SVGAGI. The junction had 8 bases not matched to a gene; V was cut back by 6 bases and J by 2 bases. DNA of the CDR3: TGTGCCAGCAGCCACAGATTAGCGGGGCAAGAGACCCAGTACTTC. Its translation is CASSHRLAGQETQYF.

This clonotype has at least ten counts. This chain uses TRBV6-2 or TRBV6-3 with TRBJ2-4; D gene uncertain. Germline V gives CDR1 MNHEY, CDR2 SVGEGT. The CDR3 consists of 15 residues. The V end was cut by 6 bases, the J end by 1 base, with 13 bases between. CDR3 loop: CASSPDTQAKNIQYF. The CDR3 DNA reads TGTGCCAGCAGCCCCGACACTCAGGCCAAAAACATTCAGTACTTC.

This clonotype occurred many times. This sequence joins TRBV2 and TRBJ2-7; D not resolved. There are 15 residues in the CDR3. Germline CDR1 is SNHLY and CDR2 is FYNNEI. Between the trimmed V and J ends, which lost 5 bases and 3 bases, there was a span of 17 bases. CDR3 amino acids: CASSLLTRLDYEQYF. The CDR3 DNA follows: TGTGCCAGCAGTTTACTAACCAGACTCGACTACGAGCAGTACTTC.

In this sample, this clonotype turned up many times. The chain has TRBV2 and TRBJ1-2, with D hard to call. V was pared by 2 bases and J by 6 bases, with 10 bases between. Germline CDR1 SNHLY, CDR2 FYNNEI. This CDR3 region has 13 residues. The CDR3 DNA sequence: TGTGCCAGCAGTGAAAGGGATTACGATGGCTACACCTTC. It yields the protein CASSERDYDGYTF.